Listed here are 14 T cell receptor beta chains from one sample, sequenced in a study of PD-L1 blockade in urothelial cancer. Time point indicated: pretreatment peripheral blood. The method was immunoSEQ multiplex PCR; TCRdb's version includes in-frame clones alone and lacks a portion of them. The sample lists around 100,000 clones; around 87% were seen once. This material consisted of PBMCs, taken around atezolizumab (anti-PD-L1) treatment. The receptors derive from a man aged 55-75 years with urothelial cancer.

This clone was found once. V usage is TRBV5-1 and J usage is TRBJ2-2; possible D gene TRBD1, 5 bases. The V end lost 3 bases, the J end lost 0 bases, and 9 bases lay between the germline ends. The germline gives CDR1 SGHRS, CDR2 YFSETQ. This CDR3 has 15 residues. Here the CDR3 reads CASSSDITNTGELFF. Written as DNA, the CDR3 is TGCGCCAGCAGCTCGGACATTACGAACACCGGGGAGCTGTTTTTT.

This chain connects TRBV2 to TRBJ2-1, with D possibly TRBD1 on 5 matching bases. CDR3 length: 13 residues. Germline CDR1 is SNHLY and CDR2 is FYNNEI. V lost 6 bases to trimming and J lost 0 bases, with 6 bases between them. In DNA, the CDR3 is TGTGCCAGCAGAGACAGCTCCTACAATGAGCAGTTCTTC. Protein: CASRDSSYNEQFF.

The CDR3 DNA follows: TGTGCCAGCAGCTTCAGGGGTTATGGCAATCAGCCCCAGCATTTT. Its translation: CASSFRGYGNQPQHF. This sequence joins TRBV5-8 and TRBJ1-5, with TRBD1 as a possible D gene (6 bases). There are 15 residues in the CDR3. The germline CDR1 and CDR2 sequences are SGHTS and YDEGEE. V lost 2 bases and J lost 2, with 11 bases in between.

The table lists this clone with a count of one. The chain has TRBV27 and TRBJ1-4, with TRBD1 identical over 11 bases. The CDR3 spans 15 residues. Per the germline V gene, CDR1 is MNHEY and CDR2 is SMNVEV (reference sequence). V lost 3 bases, J lost 5 bases, and 2 bases stayed unmatched. The CDR3 loop reads CASSFGTGGNEKLFF. As DNA, the CDR3 is TGTGCCAGCAGTTTTGGGACAGGGGGGAATGAAAAACTGTTTTTT.

The chain combines TRBV28 with TRBJ1-6; the D gene is possibly TRBD1 (6 bases). This CDR3 contains 13 residues. In germline, CDR1 is MDHEN, CDR2 SYDVKM. The V end was cut by 8 bases, the J end by 6 bases, with 11 bases between. CDR3 DNA sequence: TGTGCCAGCGAGTCAGGGGTTAATTCACCCCTCCACTTT. It codes for CASESGVNSPLHF.

The chain has TRBV6-6 and TRBJ1-2, with unresolved D. With 6 bases removed from V and 4 bases from J, the gap between germline ends came to 21 bases. Germline V gene sequence: CDR1 MNHNY, CDR2 SVGAGI (reference sequence). This CDR3 has 16 residues. The CDR3 coding sequence is TGTGCCAGCAGCCGTACGAGAGGTATTAAGAGCTATGGCTACACCTTC. This encodes CASSRTRGIKSYGYTF.

This chain uses TRBV7-2 with TRBJ2-1, with TRBD2 matching 9 bases. The CDR3 runs 16 residues. The V segment lost 4 bases and the J segment 5 bases; nucleotides outside the gene matches: 9. The germline gives CDR1 SGHTA, CDR2 FQGNSA. The DNA for the CDR3 is TGTGCCAGCAGCTCGCAGGGGCGGGGGGGAAACAATGAGCAGTTCTTC. Its translation: CASSSQGRGGNNEQFF. Together with reference TRBV7-2 and TRBJ2-1, the CDR3 gives the full variable domain: GAGVSQSPSNKVTEKGKDVELRCDPISGHTALYWYRQSLGQGLEFLIYFQGNSAPDKSGLPSDRFSAERTGGSVSTLTIQRTQQEDSAVYLCASSSQGRGGNNEQFFGPGTRLTVL.

The rearrangement joins TRBV10-1 to TRBJ2-2; D unresolved. Germline CDR1 is WNHNN and CDR2 is SYGVQD (reference sequence). This CDR3 comprises 14 residues. V lost 7 bases and J lost 2, with 11 bases in between. CDR3 nucleotide sequence: TGCGCCAGCAAAGCTTCCCTTAACACCGGGGAGCTGTTTTTT. It translates to CASKASLNTGELFF.

The chain's CDR3 is CAISELGQDSYEQYF. The CDR3 bases are TGTGCCATCAGTGAGTTAGGACAGGACTCCTACGAGCAGTACTTC. The chain recombines TRBV10-3 with TRBJ2-7, with 7 bases that match TRBD1. This CDR3 has 15 residues. Germline V CDR1 and CDR2: ENHRY, SYGVKD. The V gene end was trimmed by 1 base and the J gene end by 0 bases; junction bases not matched to a gene: 3.

The V and J genes are TRBV11-2 and TRBJ1-6, with a tentative D call TRBD1 (5 bases). V dropped 0 bases and J dropped 10 bases, with 10 bases sitting between them. The germline gives CDR1 SGHAT, CDR2 FQNNGV. The CDR3 has 14 residues. The CDR3 reads CASSLETGWSPLHF. DNA for the CDR3: TGTGCCAGCAGCTTAGAAACAGGCTGGTCACCCCTCCACTTT.

The gene calls are TRBV30 and TRBJ1-2, with D possibly being TRBD1 (5 bases). Trimming removed 1 base at V and 10 bases at J, with 19 bases between. Germline V gene data show CDR1 as GTSNPN and CDR2 as SVGIG (reference sequence). CDR3 size: 14 residues. The CDR3 protein is CAWSGSVPGKYYTF. As DNA, the CDR3 is TGTGCCTGGAGTGGGTCAGTTCCAGGGAAGTACTACACCTTC.

V gene TRBV7-3 combines with J gene TRBJ2-2, with 8 bases identical to TRBD2. Trimming cost V 5 bases and J 2 bases; bases outside gene matches: 4. CDR3 length: 15 amino acids. The V gene's germline CDR1 is SGHTA and CDR2 FQGTGA. This CDR3 is CASSHSGVNTGELFF. CDR3 nucleotides: TGTGCCAGCAGCCATAGCGGGGTAAACACCGGGGAGCTGTTTTTT.

This clone was counted a single time. The chain carries TRBV5-8 and TRBJ2-7; D remains unclear. V dropped 0 bases and J dropped 6 bases, with 4 bases sitting between them. The germline gives CDR1 SGHTS, CDR2 YDEGEE. The length of the CDR3 is 11 residues. Here the CDR3 DNA reads TGTGCCAGCAGCTTGGCCCTCGAGCAGTACTTC. Protein: CASSLALEQYF.

The V call is TRBV10-3, the J call TRBJ1-1; 7 nucleotides align to TRBD1. The CDR3 has 11 residues. The germline CDR1 and CDR2 sequences are ENHRY and SYGVKD. The J segment lost 7 bases and the V segment lost 10 bases, leaving 6 bases of the junction unmatched. The CDR3, as DNA: TGTGCCAGTATCCGGGACAGTGAAGCTTTCTTT. It is translated as CASIRDSEAFF.